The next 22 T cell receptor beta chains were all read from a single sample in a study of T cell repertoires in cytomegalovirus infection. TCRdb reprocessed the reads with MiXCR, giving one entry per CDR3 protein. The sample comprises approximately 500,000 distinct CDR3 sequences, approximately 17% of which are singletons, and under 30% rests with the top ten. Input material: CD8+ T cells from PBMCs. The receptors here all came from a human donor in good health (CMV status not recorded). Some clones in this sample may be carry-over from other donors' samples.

The CDR3 DNA reads TGTGCCAGCTGGAGGTTAGGGACGGGAAAGTACTTC. This translates into CASWRLGTGKYF. The chain is built from TRBV27 and TRBJ2-7, with D possibly being TRBD1 or TRBD2 (5 bases each). Germline lookup yields CDR1 MNHEY and CDR2 SMNVEV (reference sequence). The V end was cut by 8 bases, the J end by 11 bases, with 19 bases between. CDR3 length: 12 residues.

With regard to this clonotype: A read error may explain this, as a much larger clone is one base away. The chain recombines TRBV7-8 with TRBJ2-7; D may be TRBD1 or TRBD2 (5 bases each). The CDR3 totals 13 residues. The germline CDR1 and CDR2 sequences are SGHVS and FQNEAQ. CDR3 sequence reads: CARSLVQAGEQYF. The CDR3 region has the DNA TGTGCCAGAAGCTTAGTACAGGCGGGCGAGCAGTACTTC. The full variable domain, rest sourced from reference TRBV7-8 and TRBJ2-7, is GAGVSQSPRYKVAKRGQDVALRCDPISGHVSLFWYQQALGQGPEFLTYFQNEAQLDKSGLPSDRFFAERPEGSVSTLKIQRTQQEDSAVYLCARSLVQAGEQYFGPGTRLTVT.

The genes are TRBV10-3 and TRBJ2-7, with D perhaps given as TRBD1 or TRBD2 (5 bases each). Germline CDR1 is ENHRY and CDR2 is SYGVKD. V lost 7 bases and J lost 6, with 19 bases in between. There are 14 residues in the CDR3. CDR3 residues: CAITSGTLGSEQYF. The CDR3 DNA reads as TGTGCCATCACCTCCGGGACCCTGGGATCCGAGCAGTACTTC.

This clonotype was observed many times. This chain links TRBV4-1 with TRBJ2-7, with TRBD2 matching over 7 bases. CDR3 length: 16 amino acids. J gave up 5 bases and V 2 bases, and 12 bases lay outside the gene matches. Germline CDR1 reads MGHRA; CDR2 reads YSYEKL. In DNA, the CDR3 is TGCGCCAGCAGCCAAACCATCTGGGGGGGAGTGAACGAGCAGTACTTC. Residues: CASSQTIWGGVNEQYF.

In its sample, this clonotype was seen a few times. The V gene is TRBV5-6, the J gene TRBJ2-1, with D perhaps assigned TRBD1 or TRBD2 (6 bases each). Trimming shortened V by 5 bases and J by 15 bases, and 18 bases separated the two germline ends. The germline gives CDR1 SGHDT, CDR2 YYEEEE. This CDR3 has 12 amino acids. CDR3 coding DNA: TGTGCCAGCAGGCTTGTCGGGGGCAGGCCGTTCTTC. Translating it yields CASRLVGGRPFF.

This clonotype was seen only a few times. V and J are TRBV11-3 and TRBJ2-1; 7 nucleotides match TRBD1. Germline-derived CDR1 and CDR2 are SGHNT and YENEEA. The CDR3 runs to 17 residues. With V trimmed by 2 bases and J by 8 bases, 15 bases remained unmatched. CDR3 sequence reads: CASSLSRVTGLRDEQFF. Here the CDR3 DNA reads TGTGCCAGCAGCTTATCCCGCGTGACAGGGTTGAGGGATGAGCAGTTCTTC.

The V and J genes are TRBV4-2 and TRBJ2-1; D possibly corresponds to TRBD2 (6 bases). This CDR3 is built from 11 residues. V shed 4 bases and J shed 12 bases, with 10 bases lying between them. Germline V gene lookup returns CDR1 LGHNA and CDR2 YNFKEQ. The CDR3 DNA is TGTGCCAGCAGCCTCGGGGGTTTGCAGTTCTTC. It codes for CASSLGGLQFF.

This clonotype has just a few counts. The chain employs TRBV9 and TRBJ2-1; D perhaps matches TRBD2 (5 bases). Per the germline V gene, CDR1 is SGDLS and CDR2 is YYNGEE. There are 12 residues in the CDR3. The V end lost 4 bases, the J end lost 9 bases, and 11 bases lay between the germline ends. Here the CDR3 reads CASSPRSGEQFF. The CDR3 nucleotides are TGTGCCAGCAGCCCAAGGAGCGGTGAGCAGTTCTTC.

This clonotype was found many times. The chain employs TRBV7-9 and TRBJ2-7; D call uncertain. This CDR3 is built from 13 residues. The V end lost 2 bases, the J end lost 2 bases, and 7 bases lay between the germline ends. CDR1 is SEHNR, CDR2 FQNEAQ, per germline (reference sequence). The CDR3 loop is CASSLSAAYEQYF. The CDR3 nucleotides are TGTGCCAGCAGCTTATCGGCCGCCTACGAGCAGTACTTC.

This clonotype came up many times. The CDR3 DNA is TGTGCCATCAGTACGGCGGACGTCAACACTGAAGCTTTCTTT. As protein: CAISTADVNTEAFF. This rearrangement joins TRBV10-3 to TRBJ1-1; D is ambiguous. V was trimmed by 5 bases and J by 2 bases, leaving 12 bases between them. The CDR3 extends over 14 amino acids. Germline lookup yields CDR1 ENHRY and CDR2 SYGVKD.

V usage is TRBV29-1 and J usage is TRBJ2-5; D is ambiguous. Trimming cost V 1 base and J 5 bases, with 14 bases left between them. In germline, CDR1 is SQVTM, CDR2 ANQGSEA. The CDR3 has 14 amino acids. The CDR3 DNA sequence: TGCAGCGTTGAAGGGGCTGAACTTACGGAGACCCAGTACTTC. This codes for CSVEGAELTETQYF.

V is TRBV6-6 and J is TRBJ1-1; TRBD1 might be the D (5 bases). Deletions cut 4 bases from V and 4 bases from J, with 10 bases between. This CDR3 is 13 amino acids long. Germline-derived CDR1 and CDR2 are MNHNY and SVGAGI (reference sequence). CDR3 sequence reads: CASSSQGFTEAFF. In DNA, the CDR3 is TGTGCCAGCAGTTCTCAGGGATTCACTGAAGCTTTCTTT.

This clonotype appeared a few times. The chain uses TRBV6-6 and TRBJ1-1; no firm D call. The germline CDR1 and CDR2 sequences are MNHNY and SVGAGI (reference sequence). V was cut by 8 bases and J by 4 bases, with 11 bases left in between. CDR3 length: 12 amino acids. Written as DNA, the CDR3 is TGTGCCAGCGGTGACCTAAGCACTGAAGCTTTCTTT. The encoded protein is CASGDLSTEAFF.

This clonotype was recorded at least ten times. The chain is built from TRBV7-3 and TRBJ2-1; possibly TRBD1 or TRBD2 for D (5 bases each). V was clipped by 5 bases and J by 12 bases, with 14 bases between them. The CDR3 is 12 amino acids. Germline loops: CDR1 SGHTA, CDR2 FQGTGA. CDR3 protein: CASSTPRGGQFF. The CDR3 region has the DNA TGTGCCAGCAGCACACCCCGTGGGGGGCAGTTCTTC.

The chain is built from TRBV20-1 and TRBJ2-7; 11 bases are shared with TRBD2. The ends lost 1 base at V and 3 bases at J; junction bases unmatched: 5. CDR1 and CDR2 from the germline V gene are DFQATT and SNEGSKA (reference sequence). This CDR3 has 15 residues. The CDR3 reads CSARGLAGGYYEQYF. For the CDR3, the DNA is TGCAGTGCTAGAGGTCTAGCGGGAGGTTACTACGAGCAGTACTTC.

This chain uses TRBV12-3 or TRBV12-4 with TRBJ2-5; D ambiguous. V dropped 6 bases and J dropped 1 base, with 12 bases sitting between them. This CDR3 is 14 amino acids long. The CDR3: CASSPSTLQETQYF. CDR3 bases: TGTGCCAGCAGCCCCTCAACCCTCCAAGAGACCCAGTACTTC.

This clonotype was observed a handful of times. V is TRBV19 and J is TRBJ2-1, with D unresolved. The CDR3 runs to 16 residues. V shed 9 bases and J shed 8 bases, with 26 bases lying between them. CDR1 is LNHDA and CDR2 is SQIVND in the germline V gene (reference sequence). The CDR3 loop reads CASQLSVGLGSDEQFF. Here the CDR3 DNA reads TGTGCCAGCCAACTGTCTGTGGGGTTGGGAAGCGATGAGCAGTTCTTC.

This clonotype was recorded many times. For the CDR3, the DNA is TGTGCCAGCACTACAGGGGTGAATGAGCAGTTCTTC. Translating gives CASTTGVNEQFF. The chain carries TRBV27 and TRBJ2-1; 7 nucleotides align to TRBD1. The CDR3 spans 12 residues. Germline V gene lookup returns CDR1 MNHEY and CDR2 SMNVEV (reference sequence). J was trimmed by 7 bases and V by 7 bases; bases with no gene match: 4.

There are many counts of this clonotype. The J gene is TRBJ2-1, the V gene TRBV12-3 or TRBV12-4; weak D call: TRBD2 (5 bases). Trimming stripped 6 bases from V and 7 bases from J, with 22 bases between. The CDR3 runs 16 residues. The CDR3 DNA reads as TGTGCCAGCAGCCCTCCCCTAGCTGAAAGTGGGAATGAGCAGTTCTTC. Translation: CASSPPLAESGNEQFF.

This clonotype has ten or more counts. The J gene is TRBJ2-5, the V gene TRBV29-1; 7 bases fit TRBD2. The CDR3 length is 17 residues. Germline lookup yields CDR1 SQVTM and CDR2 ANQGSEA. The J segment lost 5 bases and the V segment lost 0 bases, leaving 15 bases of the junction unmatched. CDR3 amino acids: CSVEDRRQGGNRETQYF. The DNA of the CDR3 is TGCAGCGTTGAAGATCGGAGGCAGGGAGGGAATAGGGAGACCCAGTACTTC.

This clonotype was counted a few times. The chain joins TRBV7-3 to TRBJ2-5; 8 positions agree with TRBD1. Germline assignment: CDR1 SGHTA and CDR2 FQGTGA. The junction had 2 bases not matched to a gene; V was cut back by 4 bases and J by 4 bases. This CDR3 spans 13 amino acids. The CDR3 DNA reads TGTGCCAGCAGCTCAGGGGGCACAGAGACCCAGTACTTC. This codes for CASSSGGTETQYF.

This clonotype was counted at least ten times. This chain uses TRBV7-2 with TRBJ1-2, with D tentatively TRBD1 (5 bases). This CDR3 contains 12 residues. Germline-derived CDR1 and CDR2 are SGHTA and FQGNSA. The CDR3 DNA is TGTGCAGTAAGGGGCACCAACTATGGCTACACCTTC. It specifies CAVRGTNYGYTF.